The rows below give T cell receptor beta chains drawn from one sample of a study of blood T cell repertoires in COVID-19. Produced via immunoSEQ multiplex PCR; TCRdb's table is partial and in-frame only. Here the sample spans about 120,000 clones, roughly 84% being singletons. The sample was peripheral blood. The source of these receptors is a man aged 40-49 years with acute or convalescent COVID-19. Both conserved end residues are trimmed from each CDR3.

v_call cdr3_aa
TRBV7-2 ASRHSGGSSYEQY
TRBV3-1/TRBV3-2 ASSQDTGWSGYT
TRBV5-8 ASRYRQALGEQF
TRBV4-3 ASSQVSGNEQF
TRBV7-9 AGTGYGYT
TRBV5-4 ASSFGANTGELF
TRBV30 AWSTGRNTEAF
TRBV19 ASSIQGTNQPQH
TRBV3-1/TRBV3-2 ASLGGSEAF
TRBV2 ASRWDKNTEAF
TRBV29-1 SVQRLGGDTGELF
TRBV5-1 ASRGGTAETQY
TRBV2 ASSGQNYGYT
TRBV28 ASSPPTVGGYT
TRBV27 ASSPQRGTYEQY
TRBV7-6 ASSRDRRTEAF
TRBV14 ASSLRVVGNSPLH
TRBV7-2 ASSLAGGGKKETQY
TRBV7-8 ASSLADMNTEAF
TRBV27 ASSLLLAGGQEQY
TRBV7-9 ASSHRDRGRGGYT
TRBV5-6 ASSLAGGAVHEQY
TRBV6-5 ASSRTGGGELF
TRBV19 ASRRPGHHNEQF
TRBV4-1 ASSHPLNTEAF
TRBV7-8 ASSLSGSADTQY
TRBV28 ASSFFGASALRDTQY
TRBV7-2 ASSQGAGIFTDTQY
TRBV27 ASKGGGGSYNSPLH
TRBV10-3 AIRGAQETQY
TRBV3-1/TRBV3-2 ASSPLTSGSSSYEQY
TRBV11-2 ASSPNWRMGTQY
TRBV2 ASKVELAKTQY
TRBV6-5 ASSSAGWGGYT
TRBV6-6 ASRGGGNTGELF
TRBV5-4 ASSFAGTRPVYEQY
TRBV5-1 ASSSGLAYEQY
TRBV19 ASRDRVRGPTGYGYT
TRBV7-8 ASSLSRGWYGYT
TRBV5-1 ASSSAGGSYEQY
TRBV6-5 ASSPLGQGGTEAF
TRBV12-3/TRBV12-4 ASSPGTNEKLF
TRBV6-5 ASKTGDSEKLF
TRBV2 ASSVLAGVTGELF
TRBV6-5 ASSPRTGLGYT
TRBV12-3/TRBV12-4 ASSLTRSYEQY
TRBV28 ASSFWPTNEKLF
TRBV18 ASSPKLAGEETQY
TRBV10-3 AISESPGGIEQF
TRBV14 ASSGSSYNSPLH
TRBV28 ASSFGGTYEQY
TRBV9 ASRASGGHEQF
TRBV13 ASSSGPGDYGYT
TRBV7-2 ASSLTLAGASYNEQF
TRBV4-2 ASSQGQGTSLNEQF
TRBV15 ATRKTENTGELF
TRBV4-1 ASSQERDSTDTQY
TRBV9 ASSVVDSYGYT
TRBV18 ASSPIRQDVSGNTIY
TRBV15 ATSRGDRNTEAF